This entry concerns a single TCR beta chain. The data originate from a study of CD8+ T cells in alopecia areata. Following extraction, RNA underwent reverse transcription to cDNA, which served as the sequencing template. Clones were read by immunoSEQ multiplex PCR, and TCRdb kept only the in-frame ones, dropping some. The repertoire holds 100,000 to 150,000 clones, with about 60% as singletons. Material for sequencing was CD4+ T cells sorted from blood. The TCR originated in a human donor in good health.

The CDR3 reads CASGKREAASTF. CDR3 nucleotide sequence: TGTGCCAGCGGGAAGAGGGAGGCCGCGAGCACCTTC. The V and J genes are TRBV27 and TRBJ1-2; no clear D gene. This CDR3 contains 12 residues. Germline CDR1 and CDR2: MNHEY and SMNVEV (reference sequence). Trimming stripped 8 bases from V and 13 bases from J, with 20 bases between.